This TCR beta chain was documented in a study of T cells in Graves' hyperthyroidism and ophthalmopathy. The CDR3 consists of 14 residues. V was clipped by 3 bases and J by 5 bases, with 16 bases between them. Germline V gene data show CDR1 as GTSNPN and CDR2 as SVGIG (reference sequence). Study findings and constraints: A model built on 13 V-J features separated ophthalmopathy from stable hyperthyroidism.

Recently diagnosed hyperthyroidism of less than 2 months' duration affected patients aged 18 to 65. Lactation, pregnancy, other autoimmune disease or uncontrolled infection excluded patients. Diagnosis relied on clinical symptoms, serum thyroxine and TRAb, thyroid ultrasound and orbital computed tomography. Amplified regions were TCR beta CDR3 sequences from RNA transcripts. The primer set for the first-round RT-PCR of the TCR CDR3 was HTBI. MiXCR was run by TCRdb on the multiplex PCR reads, yielding one entry per CDR3 protein. This sample has about 690,000 distinct CDR3 sequences; 17% occur once, and the top ten carry roughly 16%. Note on this clonotype: Its antigen is not known.

Sequenced: blood. The receptor was isolated from a man aged 45-60 years with Graves' hyperthyroidism. V gene TRBV30 combines with J gene TRBJ1-1; the D gene is possibly TRBD1 (5 bases). CDR3 loop: CAWRVGTEYTEAFF. In nucleotides, the CDR3 is TGTGCCTGGAGAGTAGGGACCGAGTATACTGAAGCTTTCTTT.